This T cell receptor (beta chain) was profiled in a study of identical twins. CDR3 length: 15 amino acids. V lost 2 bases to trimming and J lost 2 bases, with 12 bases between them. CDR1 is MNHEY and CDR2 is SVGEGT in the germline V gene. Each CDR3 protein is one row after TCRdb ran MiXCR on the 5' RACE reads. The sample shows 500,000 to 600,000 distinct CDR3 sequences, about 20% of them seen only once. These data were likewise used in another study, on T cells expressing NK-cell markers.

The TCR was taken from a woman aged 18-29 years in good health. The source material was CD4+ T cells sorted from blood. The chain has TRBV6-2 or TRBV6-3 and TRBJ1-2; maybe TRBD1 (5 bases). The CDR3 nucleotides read TGTGCCAGCAGTTACACCGGGGCGACAAACTATGGCTACACCTTC. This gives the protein CASSYTGATNYGYTF.